This passage covers 32 T cell receptor beta chains from one sample sequenced in a study of naive and memory T cell subsets. No antigen has been assigned to these receptors. The beta constant-region primer was an equimolar mix of two oligonucleotides covering TRBC1 and TRBC2. Four rounds of PCR amplified the ligated cDNA using nested alpha and beta constant-region primers plus SP2. TCRdb analysed the UMI-ligation and nested PCR reads with MiXCR anew, one entry per CDR3 protein. The data contain 95,000 to 110,000 distinct CDR3 sequences, approximately 14% of them singletons. Notes on the study in general: Possibly reflecting memory cells re-expressing CD45RA, a few larger clonotypes occurred in naive repertoires, especially CD8.

Sample: naive CD8+ T cells from blood. The receptor set was obtained from a human donor in good health.

This clonotype was seen only a few times. The CDR3 region has the DNA TGTGCCAGCAGCTTAGTAGGGGAGGGCCTTCTGTTCTTC. Translated, it gives CASSLVGEGLLFF. The rearrangement links TRBV7-2 to TRBJ2-1; 7 bases agree with TRBD2. CDR1 is SGHTA, CDR2 FQGNSA, per germline. The CDR3 extends over 13 amino acids. The V and J ends lost 1 base and 15 bases, in that order; junction bases with no gene match: 9.

In DNA form, the CDR3 reads TGTGCCAGCAGCTTAGTGACTAGCGTTGAGGGAGAGACCCAGTACTTC. Its translation is CASSLVTSVEGETQYF. The V call is TRBV7-9, the J call TRBJ2-5; 8 bases fit TRBD2. Germline assignment: CDR1 SEHNR and CDR2 FQNEAQ (reference sequence). V lost 1 base, J lost 4 bases, and 8 bases stayed unmatched. The CDR3 spans 16 residues.

Comments on this clonotype: A single base separates this from a much larger clone, so it may be a read error. The V and J genes are TRBV4-3 and TRBJ2-3; D call uncertain. This CDR3 spans 14 amino acids. V lost 4 bases and J lost 6, with 14 bases in between. Germline-derived CDR1 and CDR2 are LGHNA and YSLEER. CDR3 protein: CASSPLLAEDTQYF. CDR3 nucleotide sequence: TGCGCCAGCAGCCCCCTCCTTGCCGAGGATACGCAGTATTTT.

The chain carries TRBV27 and TRBJ2-7; 8 bases align to TRBD1. The V gene's germline CDR1 is MNHEY and CDR2 SMNVEV (reference sequence). The CDR3 contains 15 residues. V gave up 4 bases and J gave up 0 bases; unmatched junction bases: 5. This chain's CDR3 is CASSYLQGGSYEQYF. As DNA, the CDR3 is TGTGCCAGCAGTTACCTACAGGGGGGCTCCTACGAGCAGTACTTC.

The chain combines TRBV5-4 with TRBJ1-2, with TRBD1 as a possible D gene (6 bases). The CDR3 is 12 amino acids. Trimming removed 4 bases from V and 13 bases from J, with 17 bases in between. Germline V CDR1 and CDR2: SGHNT, YYREEE (reference sequence). CDR3 region: CASSPGGGHFTF. The CDR3 DNA reads TGTGCCAGCAGCCCTGGAGGGGGACATTTCACCTTC.

In regard to this clonotype: One end of the junction varies from germline; a read error may be responsible. V and J are TRBV2 and TRBJ1-2; 9 bases match TRBD1. Germline CDR1 SNHLY, CDR2 FYNNEI. The CDR3 length is 16 residues. The DNA of the CDR3 is TGTGCCAGCAGCGAAGGGGGACAGGGCTTTCGATATGGCTACACCTTC. The encoded protein is CASSEGGQGFRYGYTF.

This chain uses TRBV5-4 with TRBJ1-1; maybe TRBD1 (5 bases). The CDR3 totals 12 residues. CDR1 and CDR2 (germline): SGHNT, YYREEE (reference sequence). V lost 5 bases and J lost 7, with 12 bases in between. The CDR3 nucleotides read TGTGCCAGCAGAGACGGGACGAATGAAGCTTTCTTT. Residues: CASRDGTNEAFF.

This chain connects TRBV12-3 or TRBV12-4 to TRBJ2-7, with D uncertain. The CDR3 covers 13 residues. The V and J ends lost 6 bases and 3 bases respectively, with 12 bases between them. The CDR3 sequence: CASSPAAIYEQYF. The DNA of the CDR3 is TGTGCCAGCAGCCCGGCAGCAATCTACGAGCAGTACTTC.

This clonotype was seen at least ten times. The chain employs TRBV27 and TRBJ2-3, with D unresolved. The CDR3 spans 12 residues. V lost 7 bases to trimming and J lost 6 bases, with 11 bases between them. Germline V gene data show CDR1 as MNHEY and CDR2 as SMNVEV (reference sequence). CDR3 in amino acids: CASTGRWDTQYF. Written as DNA, the CDR3 is TGTGCCAGCACCGGAAGGTGGGATACGCAGTATTTT.

This chain connects TRBV7-9 to TRBJ2-5; TRBD2 matches at 8 bases. V lost 5 bases to trimming and J lost 5 bases; unmatched junction nucleotides: 10. The CDR3 totals 15 residues. The germline V gene encodes CDR1 SEHNR and CDR2 FQNEAQ (reference sequence). CDR3 sequence reads: CASSPGTSSYETQYF. CDR3 sequence (DNA): TGTGCCAGCAGCCCCGGGACTAGTTCTTATGAGACCCAGTACTTC.

V and J are TRBV29-1 and TRBJ2-1; 8 positions match TRBD2. Per the germline V gene, CDR1 is SQVTM and CDR2 is ANQGSEA. Losses at the gene ends were 4 bases for V and 4 bases for J; bases not matched to a gene: 6. The length of the CDR3 is 14 residues. In nucleotides, the CDR3 is TGCAGCGTTGCTACTAGCGGAGTGTACAATGAGCAGTTCTTC. The encoded protein is CSVATSGVYNEQFF.

In this sample, this clonotype turned up a few times. The chain is built from TRBV13 and TRBJ2-7; TRBD2 matches at 13 bases. The CDR3 extends over 16 amino acids. CDR1 is PRHDT, CDR2 FYEKMQ, per germline (reference sequence). V was pared by 8 bases and J by 7 bases, with 14 bases of the junction left unmatched. CDR3 sequence (DNA): TGTGCCAGCGCCTGGACTAGCGGGAGAGGAGGGTCGGAGCAGTACTTC. Translated: CASAWTSGRGGSEQYF.

The table lists this clonotype with a few counts. This rearrangement joins TRBV5-1 to TRBJ2-2; D might be TRBD1 (6 bases). V lost 3 bases and J 3 bases, leaving 9 bases between the germline ends. Germline values: CDR1 SGHRS, CDR2 YFSETQ. This CDR3 has 14 residues. The CDR3 here is CASSSDSYTGELFF. The CDR3 nucleotides read TGCGCCAGCAGCTCGGACAGCTACACCGGGGAGCTGTTTTTT.

V gene TRBV7-9 combines with J gene TRBJ2-2; D is perhaps TRBD1 (5 bases). This CDR3 has 13 amino acids. V gave up 5 bases and J gave up 5 bases, with 9 bases separating them. CDR1 is SEHNR and CDR2 is FQNEAQ in the germline V gene (reference sequence). The CDR3 region has the DNA TGTGCCAGCAGCCCTGGACAAACCGGGGAGCTGTTTTTT. Its translation: CASSPGQTGELFF.

Written as DNA, the CDR3 is TGTGCCAGCAGTTCCCCGGGACACTGGAACACTGAAGCTTTCTTT. Its translation: CASSSPGHWNTEAFF. The chain is built from TRBV6-2 or TRBV6-3 and TRBJ1-1, with D perhaps TRBD1 (6 bases). Germline CDR1 and CDR2: MNHEY and SVGEGT. V was shortened by 4 bases and J by 1 base, with 13 bases between the two germline ends. This CDR3 spans 15 amino acids.

This clonotype came up a few times. The rearrangement uses TRBV10-3 and TRBJ2-1; 7 bases fit TRBD1. The CDR3 has 14 amino acids. V was pared by 10 bases and J by 0 bases, with 6 bases of the junction left unmatched. In germline, CDR1 is ENHRY, CDR2 SYGVKD. The CDR3: CATGDSSSYNEQFF. The CDR3 nucleotides read TGTGCCACCGGGGACAGCAGCTCCTACAATGAGCAGTTCTTC.

This clonotype has a count of ten or more. The CDR3 here is CASSFLGSAEKLFF. As DNA, the CDR3 is TGTGCCAGCAGTTTTCTGGGCAGTGCTGAAAAACTGTTTTTT. The chain joins TRBV12-3 or TRBV12-4 to TRBJ1-4; D is unresolved. The CDR3 contains 14 residues. Trimming removed 3 bases from V and 7 bases from J, with 12 bases in between.

This clonotype was recorded at least ten times. The rearrangement joins TRBV7-9 to TRBJ1-1; D perhaps matches TRBD1 (5 bases). Trimming pared 3 bases from V and 1 base from J, leaving 6 bases between. This CDR3 is 13 amino acids long. Germline CDR1 and CDR2: SEHNR and FQNEAQ (reference sequence). CDR3 in amino acids: CASSLGQNTEAFF. CDR3 bases: TGTGCCAGCAGCTTGGGGCAGAACACTGAAGCTTTCTTT.

The V gene is TRBV7-9, the J gene TRBJ1-6; D is unresolved. CDR1 is SEHNR and CDR2 is FQNEAQ in the germline V gene (reference sequence). This CDR3 has 16 residues. The germline V and J ends were trimmed by 1 base and 5 bases, with 12 bases remaining between them. In DNA form, the CDR3 reads TGTGCCAGCAGCTTAGTGACGTCGGCCGATAATTCACCCCTCCACTTT. Its translation is CASSLVTSADNSPLHF.

Only a few counts were recorded for this clonotype. The chain joins TRBV29-1 to TRBJ2-7; the D gene is possibly TRBD2 (5 bases). Deletions cut 6 bases from V and 0 bases from J, with 12 bases between. The CDR3 is 13 residues long. Germline lookup yields CDR1 SQVTM and CDR2 ANQGSEA. The CDR3 sequence: CSVLAQSSYEQYF. DNA of the CDR3: TGCAGCGTGCTAGCACAGAGCTCCTACGAGCAGTACTTC.

This clonotype was counted at least ten times. Here the CDR3 DNA reads TGTGCCAGCAGCTTAGGGCGGGGGTTCACAGATACGCAGTATTTT. This gives the protein CASSLGRGFTDTQYF. V is TRBV7-6 and J is TRBJ2-3, with 7 nucleotides matching TRBD2. V shed 1 base and J 2 bases; nucleotides not matched to a gene: 3. Germline V lookup: CDR1 SGHVS, CDR2 FNYEAQ. The CDR3 totals 15 residues. The full variable domain, completed using reference TRBV7-6 and TRBJ2-3, is GAGVSQSPRYKVTKRGQDVALRCDPISGHVSLYWYRQALGQGPEFLTYFNYEAQQDKSGLPNDRFSAERPEGSISTLTIQRTEQRDSAMYRCASSLGRGFTDTQYFGPGTRLTVL.

V is TRBV12-3 or TRBV12-4 and J is TRBJ2-7; D unresolved. CDR3 length: 15 residues. Trimming shortened V by 2 bases and J by 3 bases, and 14 bases separated the two germline ends. The CDR3 loop reads CASSLKGRRFYEQYF. In DNA form, the CDR3 reads TGTGCCAGCAGTTTAAAGGGTCGACGCTTCTACGAGCAGTACTTC.

This clonotype has more than one count but fewer than ten. CDR3 sequence: CASSQLGGTDAEAFF. Written as DNA, the CDR3 is TGTGCCAGCAGCCAACTAGGGGGGACGGATGCCGAAGCTTTCTTT. The V call is TRBV7-9, the J call TRBJ1-1, with D perhaps matching TRBD1 (6 bases). Germline-derived CDR1 and CDR2 are SEHNR and FQNEAQ (reference sequence). The CDR3 spans 15 residues. V was pared by 5 bases and J by 8 bases, with 21 bases between.

The sample holds a few counts of this clonotype. J is TRBJ2-3 and V is TRBV25-1; TRBD1 matches 8 bases. The CDR3 loop spans 15 amino acids. CDR1 is MGHDK, CDR2 SYGVNS, per germline. Germline trimming cut 3 bases from V and 2 bases from J; bases unmatched to any gene: 4. The CDR3 reads CASSEVDRDTDTQYF. The CDR3 bases are TGTGCCAGCAGTGAGGTGGACAGGGACACAGATACGCAGTATTTT.

The V and J genes are TRBV7-9 and TRBJ1-1; no reliable D call. This CDR3 comprises 13 residues. V was trimmed by 5 bases and J by 5 bases, leaving 12 bases between them. From germline, CDR1 is SEHNR and CDR2 FQNEAQ (reference sequence). CDR3 sequence reads: CASSPLIRTEAFF. CDR3 DNA sequence: TGTGCCAGCAGCCCCCTTATTAGAACTGAAGCTTTCTTT.

This clonotype came up a few times. V is TRBV9 and J is TRBJ2-1, with TRBD2 as a possible D gene (6 bases). Trimming removed 0 bases from V and 13 bases from J, with 11 bases in between. Germline lookup yields CDR1 SGDLS and CDR2 YYNGEE. The length of the CDR3 is 12 residues. The CDR3 loop reads CASSVGGEIQFF. DNA of the CDR3: TGTGCCAGCAGCGTAGGGGGGGAAATACAGTTCTTC. Full variable domain (remainder filled in from reference TRBV9 and TRBJ2-1): DSGVTQTPKHLITATGQRVTLRCSPRSGDLSVYWYQQSLDQGLQFLIQYYNGEERAKGNILERFSAQQFPDLHSELNLSSLELGDSALYFCASSVGGEIQFFGPGTRLTVL.

This chain uses TRBV12-3 or TRBV12-4 with TRBJ1-5; D not resolved. The CDR3 consists of 11 residues. Trimming removed 5 bases at V and 7 bases at J, with 6 bases between. As DNA, the CDR3 is TGTGCCAGCAGTAAGGGCCAGCCCCAGCATTTT. Amino acid sequence: CASSKGQPQHF.

This clonotype has more than one count but fewer than ten. V and J are TRBV12-3 or TRBV12-4 and TRBJ1-6; 8 bases line up with TRBD1. The J segment lost 9 bases and the V segment lost 5 bases, leaving 9 bases of the junction unmatched. There are 15 residues in the CDR3. The CDR3 protein is CASSPSGQGGSPLHF. CDR3 coding DNA: TGTGCCAGCAGTCCCTCTGGACAGGGAGGTTCACCCCTCCACTTT.

This chain links TRBV27 with TRBJ2-1; 8 bases are shared with TRBD1. J gave up 7 bases and V 5 bases, and 10 bases lay outside the gene matches. Germline-derived CDR1 and CDR2 are MNHEY and SMNVEV (reference sequence). This CDR3 is 15 amino acids long. CDR3: CASSRTGTGRNEQFF. The CDR3 DNA reads TGTGCCAGCAGTCGAACCGGGACAGGAAGGAATGAGCAGTTCTTC.

V usage is TRBV28 and J usage is TRBJ2-3, with D perhaps matching TRBD1 (5 bases). V lost 5 bases to trimming and J lost 5 bases, with 14 bases between them. The CDR3 is made up of 14 amino acids. CDR1 and CDR2 (germline): MDHEN, SYDVKM. CDR3 nucleotide sequence: TGTGCCAGCAGTAACTCGGCGGACATAGATACGCAGTATTTT. Amino acid sequence: CASSNSADIDTQYF.

The chain carries TRBV9 and TRBJ2-7; 8 nucleotides match TRBD2. The V segment lost 0 bases and the J segment 3 bases; nucleotides outside the gene matches: 5. CDR3 length: 15 residues. The germline gives CDR1 SGDLS, CDR2 YYNGEE. CDR3 loop: CASSVDAGGSYEQYF. In nucleotides, the CDR3 is TGTGCCAGCAGCGTAGATGCGGGGGGCAGCTACGAGCAGTACTTC.

V usage is TRBV15 and J usage is TRBJ1-1; 8 nucleotides agree with TRBD1. Germline trimming cut 5 bases from V and 1 base from J; bases unmatched to any gene: 6. Germline V CDR1 and CDR2: LNHNV, YYDKDF (reference sequence). This CDR3 contains 15 residues. CDR3 region: CATSAWDRTNTEAFF. CDR3 bases: TGTGCCACCAGCGCCTGGGACAGGACGAACACTGAAGCTTTCTTT.